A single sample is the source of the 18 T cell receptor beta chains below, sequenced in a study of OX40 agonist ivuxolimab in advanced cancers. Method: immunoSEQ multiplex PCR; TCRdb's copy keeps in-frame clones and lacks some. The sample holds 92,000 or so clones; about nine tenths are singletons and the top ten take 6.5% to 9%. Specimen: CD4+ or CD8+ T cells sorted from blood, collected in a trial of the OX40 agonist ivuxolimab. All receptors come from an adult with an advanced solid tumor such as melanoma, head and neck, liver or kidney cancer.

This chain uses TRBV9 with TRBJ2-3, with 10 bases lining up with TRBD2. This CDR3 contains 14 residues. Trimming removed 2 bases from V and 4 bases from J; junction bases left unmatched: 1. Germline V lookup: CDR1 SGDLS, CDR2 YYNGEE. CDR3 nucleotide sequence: TGTGCCAGCAGCGTGGGGACTAGCGCAGATACGCAGTATTTT. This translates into CASSVGTSADTQYF.

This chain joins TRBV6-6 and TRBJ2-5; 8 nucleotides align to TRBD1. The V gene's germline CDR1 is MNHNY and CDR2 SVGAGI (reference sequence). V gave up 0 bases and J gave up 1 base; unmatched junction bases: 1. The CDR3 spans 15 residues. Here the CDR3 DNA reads TGTGCCAGCAGTTACTCGGGACAGGTCCAAGAGACCCAGTACTTC. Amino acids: CASSYSGQVQETQYF.

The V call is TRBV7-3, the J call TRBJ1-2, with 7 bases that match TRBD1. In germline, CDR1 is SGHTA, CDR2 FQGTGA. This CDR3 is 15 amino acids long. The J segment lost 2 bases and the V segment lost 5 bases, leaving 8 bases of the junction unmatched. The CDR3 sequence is CASSPAGGRNYGYTF. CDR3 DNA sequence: TGTGCCAGCAGCCCGGCAGGGGGGCGGAACTATGGCTACACCTTC.

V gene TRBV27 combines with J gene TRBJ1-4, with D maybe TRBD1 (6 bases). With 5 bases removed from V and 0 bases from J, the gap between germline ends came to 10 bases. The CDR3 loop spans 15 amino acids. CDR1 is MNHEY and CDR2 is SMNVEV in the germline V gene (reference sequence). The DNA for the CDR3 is TGTGCCAGCAGTGGGGACACGACAACTAATGAAAAACTGTTTTTT. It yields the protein CASSGDTTTNEKLFF.

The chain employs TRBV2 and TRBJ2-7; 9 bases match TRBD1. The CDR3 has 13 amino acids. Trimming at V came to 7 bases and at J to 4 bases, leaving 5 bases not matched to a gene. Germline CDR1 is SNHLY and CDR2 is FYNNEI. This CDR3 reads CASTGTGSYEQYF. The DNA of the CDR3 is TGTGCCAGCACCGGGACAGGGTCGTACGAGCAGTACTTC.

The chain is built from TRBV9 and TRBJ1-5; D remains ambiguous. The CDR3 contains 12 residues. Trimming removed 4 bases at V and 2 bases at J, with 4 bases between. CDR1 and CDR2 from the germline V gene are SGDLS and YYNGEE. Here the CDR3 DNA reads TGTGCCAGCAGCTCCGGCAATCAGCCCCAGCATTTT. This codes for CASSSGNQPQHF.

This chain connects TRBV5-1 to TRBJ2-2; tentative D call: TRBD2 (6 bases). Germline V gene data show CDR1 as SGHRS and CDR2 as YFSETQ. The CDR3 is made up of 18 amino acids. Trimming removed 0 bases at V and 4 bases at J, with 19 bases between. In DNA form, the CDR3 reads TGCGCCAGCAGCTTGGACCGGGACTTCCTACGTATCACCGGGGAGCTGTTTTTT. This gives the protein CASSLDRDFLRITGELFF.

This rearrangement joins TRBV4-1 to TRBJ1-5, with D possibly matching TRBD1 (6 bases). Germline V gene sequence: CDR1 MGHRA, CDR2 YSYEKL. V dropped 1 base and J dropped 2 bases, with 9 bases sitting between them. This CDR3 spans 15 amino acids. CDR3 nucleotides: TGCGCCAGCAGCCAAGCGACAGGAGGCAATCAGCCCCAGCATTTT. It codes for CASSQATGGNQPQHF.

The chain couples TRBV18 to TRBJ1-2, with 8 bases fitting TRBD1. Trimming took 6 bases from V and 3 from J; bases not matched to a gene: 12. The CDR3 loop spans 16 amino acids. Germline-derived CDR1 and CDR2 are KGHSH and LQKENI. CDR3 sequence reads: CASSPLGQGGYYGYTF. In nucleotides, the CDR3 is TGTGCCAGCTCGCCCCTTGGACAGGGAGGATACTATGGCTACACCTTC.

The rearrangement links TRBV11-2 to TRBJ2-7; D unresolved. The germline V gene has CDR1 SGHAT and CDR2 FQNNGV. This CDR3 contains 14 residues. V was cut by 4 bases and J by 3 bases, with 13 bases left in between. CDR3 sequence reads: CASSYYSSHYEQYF. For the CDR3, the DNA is TGTGCCAGCAGCTACTACTCCTCACACTACGAGCAGTACTTC. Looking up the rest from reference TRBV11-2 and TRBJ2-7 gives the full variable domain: EAGVAQSPRYKIIEKRQSVAFWCNPISGHATLYWYQQILGQGPKLLIQFQNNGVVDDSQLPKDRFSAERLKGVDSTLKIQPAKLEDSAVYLCASSYYSSHYEQYFGPGTRLTVT.

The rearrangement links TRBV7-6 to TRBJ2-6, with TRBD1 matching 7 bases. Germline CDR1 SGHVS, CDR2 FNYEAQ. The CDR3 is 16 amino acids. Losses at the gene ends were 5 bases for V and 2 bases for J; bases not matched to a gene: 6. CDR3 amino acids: CASSPAGGAGANVLTF. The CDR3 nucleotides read TGTGCCAGCAGCCCGGCAGGGGGAGCTGGGGCCAACGTCCTGACTTTC. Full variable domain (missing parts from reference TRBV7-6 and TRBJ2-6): GAGVSQSPRYKVTKRGQDVALRCDPISGHVSLYWYRQALGQGPEFLTYFNYEAQQDKSGLPNDRFSAERPEGSISTLTIQRTEQRDSAMYRCASSPAGGAGANVLTFGAGSRLTVL.

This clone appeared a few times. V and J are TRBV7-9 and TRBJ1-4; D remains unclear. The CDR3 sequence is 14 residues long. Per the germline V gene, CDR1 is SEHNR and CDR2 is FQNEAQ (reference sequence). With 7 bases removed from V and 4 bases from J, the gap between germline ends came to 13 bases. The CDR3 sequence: CASTKTDGNEKLFF. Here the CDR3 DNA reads TGTGCCAGCACCAAAACGGACGGTAATGAAAAACTGTTTTTT. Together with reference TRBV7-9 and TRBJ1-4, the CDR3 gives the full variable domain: DTGVSQNPRHKITKRGQNVTFRCDPISEHNRLYWYRQTLGQGPEFLTYFQNEAQLEKSRLLSDRFSAERPKGSFSTLEIQRTEQGDSAMYLCASTKTDGNEKLFFGSGTQLSVL.

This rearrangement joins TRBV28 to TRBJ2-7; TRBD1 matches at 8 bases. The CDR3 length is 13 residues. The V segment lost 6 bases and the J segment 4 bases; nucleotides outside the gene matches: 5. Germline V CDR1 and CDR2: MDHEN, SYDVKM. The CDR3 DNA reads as TGTGCCAGCAGGGATCAGGGGGCTTACGAGCAGTACTTC. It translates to CASRDQGAYEQYF.

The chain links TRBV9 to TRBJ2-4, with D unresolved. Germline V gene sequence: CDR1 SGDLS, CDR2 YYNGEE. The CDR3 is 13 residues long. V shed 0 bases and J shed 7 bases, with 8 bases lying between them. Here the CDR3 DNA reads TGTGCCAGCAGCGTAGGAGATGTCAACATTCAGTACTTC. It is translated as CASSVGDVNIQYF.

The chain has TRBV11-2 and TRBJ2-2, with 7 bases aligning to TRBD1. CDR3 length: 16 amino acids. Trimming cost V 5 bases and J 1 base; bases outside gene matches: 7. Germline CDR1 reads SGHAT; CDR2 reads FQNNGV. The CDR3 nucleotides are TGTGCCAGCAGCGAACGGGGACAGTTGAACACCGGGGAGCTGTTTTTT. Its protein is CASSERGQLNTGELFF.

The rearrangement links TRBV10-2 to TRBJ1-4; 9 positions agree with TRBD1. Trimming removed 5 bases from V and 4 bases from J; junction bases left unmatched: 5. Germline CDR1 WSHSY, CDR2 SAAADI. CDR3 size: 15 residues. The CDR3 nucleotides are TGCGCCAGCAGTATTCTGACAGGGGGTAATGAAAAACTGTTTTTT. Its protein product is CASSILTGGNEKLFF.

CDR3 nucleotide sequence: TGTGCCAGCAGCGTAAGTAGGGCCGGCACTGAAGCTTTCTTT. Its translation: CASSVSRAGTEAFF. This rearrangement joins TRBV9 to TRBJ1-1, with D unresolved. The V end was cut by 1 base, the J end by 4 bases, with 11 bases between. CDR1 SGDLS and CDR2 YYNGEE come from the germline V gene. The CDR3 extends over 14 amino acids.

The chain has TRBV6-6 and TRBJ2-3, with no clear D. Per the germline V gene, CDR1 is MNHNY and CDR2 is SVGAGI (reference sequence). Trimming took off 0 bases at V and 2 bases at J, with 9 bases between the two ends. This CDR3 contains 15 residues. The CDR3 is CASSYSRDATDTQYF. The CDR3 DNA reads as TGTGCCAGCAGTTACTCCCGAGACGCCACAGATACGCAGTATTTT.